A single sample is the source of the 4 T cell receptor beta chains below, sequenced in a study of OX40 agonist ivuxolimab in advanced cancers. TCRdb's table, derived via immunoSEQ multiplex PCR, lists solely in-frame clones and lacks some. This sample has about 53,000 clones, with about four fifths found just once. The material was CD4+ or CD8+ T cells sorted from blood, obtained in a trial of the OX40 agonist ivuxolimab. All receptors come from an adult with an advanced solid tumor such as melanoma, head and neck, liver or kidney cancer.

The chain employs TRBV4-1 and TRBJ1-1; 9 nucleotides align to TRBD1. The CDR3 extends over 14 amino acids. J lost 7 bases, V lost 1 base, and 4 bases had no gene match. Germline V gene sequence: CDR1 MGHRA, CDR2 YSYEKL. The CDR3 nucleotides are TGCGCCAGCAGCCAAGGACAGGGGGGTGTTGAAGCTTTCTTT. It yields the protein CASSQGQGGVEAFF.

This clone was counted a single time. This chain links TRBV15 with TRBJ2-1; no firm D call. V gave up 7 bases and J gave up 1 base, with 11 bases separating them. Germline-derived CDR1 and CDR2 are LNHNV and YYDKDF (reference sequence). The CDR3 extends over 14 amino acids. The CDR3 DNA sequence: TGTGCCACCATGGAAGGTGTATCCTACAATGAGCAGTTCTTC. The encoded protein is CATMEGVSYNEQFF.

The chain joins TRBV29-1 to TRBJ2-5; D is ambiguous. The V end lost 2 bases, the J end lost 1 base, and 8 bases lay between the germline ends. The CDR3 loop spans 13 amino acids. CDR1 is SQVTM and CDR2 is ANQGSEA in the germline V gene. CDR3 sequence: CSVEINTQETQYF. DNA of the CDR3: TGCAGCGTTGAAATAAACACCCAAGAGACCCAGTACTTC.

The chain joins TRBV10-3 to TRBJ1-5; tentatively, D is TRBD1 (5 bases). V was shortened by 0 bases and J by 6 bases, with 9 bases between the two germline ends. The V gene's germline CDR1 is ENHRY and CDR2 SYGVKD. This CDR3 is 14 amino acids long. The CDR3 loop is CAISESLGGQPQHF. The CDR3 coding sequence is TGTGCCATCAGTGAGTCGCTTGGGGGTCAGCCCCAGCATTTT.